This T cell receptor beta chain appears in the sequencing data of a study of blood T cell repertoires in COVID-19. Germline V gene sequence: CDR1 SGHNT, CDR2 YYREEE (reference sequence). J was trimmed by 2 bases and V by 0 bases; bases with no gene match: 13. This CDR3 comprises 19 residues. Self-reported history from a screening survey and questionnaire set each donor's cohort. Method: immunoSEQ multiplex PCR; TCRdb's copy keeps in-frame clones and lacks some. Among 250,000 or so clones, roughly four fifths were seen once, and the ten largest hold under 2%. Sequences were obtained from PBMCs or T cells enriched from blood (not recorded which). J is TRBJ2-3 and V is TRBV5-4, with 9 bases aligning to TRBD2. The clonotype was recovered from a man aged 55 to 70 who had recovered from COVID-19. CDR3 sequence reads: CASSLGGGAGGRNTDTQYF. DNA for the CDR3: TGTGCCAGCAGCTTGGGCGGGGGAGCGGGGGGCCGGAACACAGATACGCAGTATTTT.